The T cell receptor (beta chain) under discussion was sequenced for a study of T-cell memory formation after mild COVID-19. Overall study findings and caveats: For second-wave clones that peaked at day 37, SARS-CoV-2 specificity went unverified. A second wave expanding day 15 to 37 was CD4+-biased; contracting clones were balanced. The study found contracting CD4+ clones mainly in CM and EM and contracting CD8+ clones in EMRA.

5'RACE primed at constant segments yielded TCR alpha and TCR beta cDNA libraries bearing sample barcodes and UMIs. One entry per CDR3 protein results from TCRdb running MiXCR on the 5' RACE reads. The sample has under 350,000 distinct CDR3 sequences; about 16% are singletons. The CDR3 runs to 15 residues. Germline V gene lookup returns CDR1 SNHLY and CDR2 FYNNEI. V shed 5 bases and J 0 bases; nucleotides not matched to a gene: 3. At least ten counts were recorded for this clonotype. What it recognizes is unknown. The J gene is TRBJ1-5, the V gene TRBV2; 8 bases fit TRBD1. The sequence was obtained from a man aged 18 to 29 who had mild COVID-19 (a few samples of this study predate the infection). Cell type and time point are not known. Specimen: PBMCs or a T cell subset sorted from them (not recorded which). The DNA of the CDR3 is TGTGCCAGCAGTCCAGACAGGGGTAGCAATCAGCCCCAGCATTTT. It encodes CASSPDRGSNQPQHF.